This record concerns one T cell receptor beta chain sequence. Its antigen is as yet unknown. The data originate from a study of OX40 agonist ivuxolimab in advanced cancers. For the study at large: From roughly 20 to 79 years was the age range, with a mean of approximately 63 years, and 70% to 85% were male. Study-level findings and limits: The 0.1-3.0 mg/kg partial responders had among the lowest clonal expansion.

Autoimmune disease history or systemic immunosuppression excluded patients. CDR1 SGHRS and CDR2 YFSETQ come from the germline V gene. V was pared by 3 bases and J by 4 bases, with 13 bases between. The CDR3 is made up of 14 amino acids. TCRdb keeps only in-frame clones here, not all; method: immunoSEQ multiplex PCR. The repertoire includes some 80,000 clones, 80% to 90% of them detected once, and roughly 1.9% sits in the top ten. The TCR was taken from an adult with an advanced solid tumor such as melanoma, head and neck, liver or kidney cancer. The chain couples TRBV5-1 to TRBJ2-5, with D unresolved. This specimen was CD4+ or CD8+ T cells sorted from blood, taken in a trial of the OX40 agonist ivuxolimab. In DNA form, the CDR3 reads TGCGCCAGCAGCTCTTCTGTGGCTGTAGAGACCCAGTACTTC. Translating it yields CASSSSVAVETQYF.